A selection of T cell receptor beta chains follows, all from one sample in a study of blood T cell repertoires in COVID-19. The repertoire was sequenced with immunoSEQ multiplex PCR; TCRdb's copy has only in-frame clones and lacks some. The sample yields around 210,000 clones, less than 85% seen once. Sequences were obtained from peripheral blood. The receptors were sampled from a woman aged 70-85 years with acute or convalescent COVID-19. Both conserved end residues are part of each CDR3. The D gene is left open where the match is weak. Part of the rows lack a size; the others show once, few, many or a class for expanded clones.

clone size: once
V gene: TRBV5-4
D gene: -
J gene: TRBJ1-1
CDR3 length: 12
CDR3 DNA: TGTGCCAGCAGCTTGTCCGGTACTGAAGCTTTCTTT
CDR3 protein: CASSLSGTEAFF

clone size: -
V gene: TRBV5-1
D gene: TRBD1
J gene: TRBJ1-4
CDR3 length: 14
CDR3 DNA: TGCGCCAGCAGCCCGACAGGGGCCAATGAAAAACTGTTTTTT
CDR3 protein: CASSPTGANEKLFF

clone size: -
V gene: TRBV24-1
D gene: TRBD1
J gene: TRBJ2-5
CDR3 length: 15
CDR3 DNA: TGTGCCACCAGTGATACCGGGACAGGAGCCGAGACCCAGTACTTC
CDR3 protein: CATSDTGTGAETQYF

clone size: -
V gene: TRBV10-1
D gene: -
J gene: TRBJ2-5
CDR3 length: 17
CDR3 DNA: TGCGCCAGCAGTGATCCACGAGGGGGAAAGGGCCAAGAGACCCAGTACTTC
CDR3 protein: CASSDPRGGKGQETQYF

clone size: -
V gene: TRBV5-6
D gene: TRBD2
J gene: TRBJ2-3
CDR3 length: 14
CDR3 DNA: TGTGCCAGCAACAGCGGGAGGGGTATAGATACGCAGTATTTT
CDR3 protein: CASNSGRGIDTQYF

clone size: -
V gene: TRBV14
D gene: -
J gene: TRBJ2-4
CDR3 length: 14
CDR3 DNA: TGTGCCAGCAGCCGCCAGGGGGCCAAAAACATTCAGTACTTC
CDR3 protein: CASSRQGAKNIQYF

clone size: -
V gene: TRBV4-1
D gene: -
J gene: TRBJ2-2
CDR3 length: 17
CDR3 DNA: TGCGCCAGCAGCCCCCCGTGGGGGGAGCCGAACACCGGGGAGCTGTTTTTT
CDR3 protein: CASSPPWGEPNTGELFF

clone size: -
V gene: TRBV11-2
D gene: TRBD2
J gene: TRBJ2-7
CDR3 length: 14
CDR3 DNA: TGTGCCAGCAACCAAATGGGACTAACCTACGAGCAGTACTTC
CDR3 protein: CASNQMGLTYEQYF

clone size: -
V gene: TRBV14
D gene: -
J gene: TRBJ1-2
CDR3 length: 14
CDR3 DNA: TGTGCCAGCAGCCAAGATTGGGCAGGGGTTGGCTACACCTTC
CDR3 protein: CASSQDWAGVGYTF

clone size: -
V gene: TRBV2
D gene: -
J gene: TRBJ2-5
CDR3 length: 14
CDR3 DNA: TGTGCCAGCAGTGATTTCGGGAGCTATGAGACCCAGTACTTC
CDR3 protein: CASSDFGSYETQYF

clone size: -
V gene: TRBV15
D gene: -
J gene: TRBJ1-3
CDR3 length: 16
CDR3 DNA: TGTGCCACCACAAGGGGCATCCTGACCTCTGGAAACACCATATATTTT
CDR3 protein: CATTRGILTSGNTIYF

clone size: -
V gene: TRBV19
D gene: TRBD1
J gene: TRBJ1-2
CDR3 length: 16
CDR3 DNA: TGTGCCAGTAGGCAGACAGGGGGCGATGCAGCTTATGGCTACACCTTC
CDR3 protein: CASRQTGGDAAYGYTF

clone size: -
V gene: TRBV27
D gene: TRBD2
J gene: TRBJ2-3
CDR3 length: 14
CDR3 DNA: TGTGCCAGCACTGAAGCGGGAGGCACAGATACGCAGTATTTT
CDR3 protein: CASTEAGGTDTQYF

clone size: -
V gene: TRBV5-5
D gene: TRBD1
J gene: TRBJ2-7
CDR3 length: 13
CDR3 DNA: TGTGCCAGCAGCTCCTGGGACAGGGACGAGCAGTACTTC
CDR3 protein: CASSSWDRDEQYF

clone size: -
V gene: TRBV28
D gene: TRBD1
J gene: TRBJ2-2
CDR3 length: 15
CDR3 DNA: TGTGCCAGCAACCTTTGGGGACAGGCGAACGGGGAGCTGTTTTTT
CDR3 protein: CASNLWGQANGELFF

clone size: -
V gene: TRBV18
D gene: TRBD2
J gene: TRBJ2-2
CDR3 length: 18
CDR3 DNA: TGTGCCAGCTCACCACCTCTCCGACTGAGCGGGAGGTCCGGGGAGCTGTTTTTT
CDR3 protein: CASSPPLRLSGRSGELFF

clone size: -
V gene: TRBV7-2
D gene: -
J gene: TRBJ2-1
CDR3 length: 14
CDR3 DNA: TGTGCCAGCAGCTTCCCCGGGGGTAACAATGAGCAGTTCTTC
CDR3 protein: CASSFPGGNNEQFF

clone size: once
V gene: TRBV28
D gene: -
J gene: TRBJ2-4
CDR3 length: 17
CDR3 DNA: TGTGCCAGCAGTTTGTTGACAGGAGAAACTTACAAAAACATTCAGTACTTC
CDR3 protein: CASSLLTGETYKNIQYF

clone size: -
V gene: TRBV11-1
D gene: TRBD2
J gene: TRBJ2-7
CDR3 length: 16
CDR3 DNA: TGTGCCAGCAGCTTAACGGGACTAGCGGGAGCCTACGAGCAGTACTTC
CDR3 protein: CASSLTGLAGAYEQYF

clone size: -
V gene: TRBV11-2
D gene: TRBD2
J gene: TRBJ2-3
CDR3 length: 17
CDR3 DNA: TGTGCCAGCAGCCCTCTGAGAGGGGCGGGAGTGGAAGATACGCAGTATTTT
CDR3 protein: CASSPLRGAGVEDTQYF

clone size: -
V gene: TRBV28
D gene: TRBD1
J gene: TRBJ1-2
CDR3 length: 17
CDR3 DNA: TGTGCCAGCAGTCCCCGGGACAGGGGACCTCTCCTTGAAGGCTACACCTTC
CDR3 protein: CASSPRDRGPLLEGYTF

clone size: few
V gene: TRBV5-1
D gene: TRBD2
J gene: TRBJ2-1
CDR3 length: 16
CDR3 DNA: TGCGCCAGCAGCTTGGGCGGACTAGCGGGATTTAATGAGCAGTTCTTC
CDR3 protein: CASSLGGLAGFNEQFF

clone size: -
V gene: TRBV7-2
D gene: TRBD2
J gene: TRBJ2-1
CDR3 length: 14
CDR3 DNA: TGTGCCAGCAGCCCGGGGGGGGAGAGGAATGAGCAGTTCTTC
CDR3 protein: CASSPGGERNEQFF

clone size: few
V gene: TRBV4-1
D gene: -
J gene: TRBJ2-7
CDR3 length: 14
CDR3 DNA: TGCGCCAGCAGCCAAGTTGGTCCCTACTACGAGCAGTACTTC
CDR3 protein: CASSQVGPYYEQYF

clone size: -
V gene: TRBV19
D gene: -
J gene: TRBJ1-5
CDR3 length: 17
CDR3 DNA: TGTGCCAGTAGCCCCGAGGTGGGAGGCGAGGGCAATCAGCCCCAGCATTTT
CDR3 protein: CASSPEVGGEGNQPQHF

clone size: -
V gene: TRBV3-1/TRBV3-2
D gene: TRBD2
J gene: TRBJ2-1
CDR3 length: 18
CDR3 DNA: TGTGCCAGCAGCCAAGATAGGAGGCGGGAGGGCCCCATAGGAAGGCAGTTCTTC
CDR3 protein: CASSQDRRREGPIGRQFF

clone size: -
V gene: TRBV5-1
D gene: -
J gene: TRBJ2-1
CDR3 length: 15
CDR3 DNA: TGCGCCAGCGGGGGGTTTACTAGCTCCTACAATGAGCAGTTCTTC
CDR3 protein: CASGGFTSSYNEQFF